One and the same sample provided the 6 T cell receptor beta chains below, sequenced in a study of cytomegalovirus exposure and HLA in healthy donors. This PCR relied on a set of 60 Vbeta primers and 13 Jbeta primers. Repertoires were generated with immunoSEQ multiplex PCR, while TCRdb's copy carries only in-frame clones and drops some. In the table there are 90,000 to 120,000 clones, around 77% of which are singletons. Source material: PBMCs. The origin of the receptors is a male donor in good health and CMV-seronegative.

The rearrangement links TRBV11-2 to TRBJ2-2; 8 nucleotides align to TRBD1. There are 19 residues in the CDR3. The germline V gene has CDR1 SGHAT and CDR2 FQNNGV. J lost 4 bases, V lost 6 bases, and 19 bases had no gene match. CDR3 in amino acids: CASRSLGYRQGRPTGELFF. DNA of the CDR3: TGTGCCAGCAGGAGCTTAGGGTATAGACAGGGGAGGCCCACCGGGGAGCTGTTTTTT.

This chain uses TRBV7-9 with TRBJ2-1, with 13 nucleotides matching TRBD2. The CDR3 runs 19 residues. With V trimmed by 5 bases and J by 1 base, 11 bases remained unmatched. The germline V gene has CDR1 SEHNR and CDR2 FQNEAQ (reference sequence). The CDR3 spells CASSPKLAGGSGSYNEQFF. In nucleotides, the CDR3 is TGTGCCAGCAGCCCGAAACTAGCGGGAGGGTCTGGGTCCTACAATGAGCAGTTCTTC. Looking up the rest from reference TRBV7-9 and TRBJ2-1 gives the full variable domain: DTGVSQNPRHKITKRGQNVTFRCDPISEHNRLYWYRQTLGQGPEFLTYFQNEAQLEKSRLLSDRFSAERPKGSFSTLEIQRTEQGDSAMYLCASSPKLAGGSGSYNEQFFGPGTRLTVL.

V is TRBV2 and J is TRBJ2-3, with 12 bases that match TRBD2. Germline CDR1 SNHLY, CDR2 FYNNEI. This CDR3 comprises 14 residues. Trimming removed 6 bases from V and 6 bases from J; junction bases left unmatched: 4. CDR3 DNA: TGTGCCAGCAGGAGACTAGCGGGAGCGGATACGCAGTATTTT. Encoded protein: CASRRLAGADTQYF.

This chain joins TRBV27 and TRBJ2-2; 13 bases are a match to TRBD2. From germline, CDR1 is MNHEY and CDR2 SMNVEV (reference sequence). This CDR3 is built from 18 residues. The V segment lost 4 bases and the J segment 5 bases; nucleotides outside the gene matches: 10. The CDR3 here is CASSSSSRTSGRTGELFF. In nucleotides, the CDR3 is TGTGCCAGCAGTTCTTCATCGAGGACTAGCGGGAGAACCGGGGAGCTGTTTTTT.

Only one count was recorded for this clone. The CDR3 nucleotides are TGCGCCAGCAGCTTGAACGCGGGACTAGCGGACTACGAGCAGTACTTC. This translates into CASSLNAGLADYEQYF. The gene calls are TRBV5-1 and TRBJ2-7; 11 bases are a match to TRBD2. The germline gives CDR1 SGHRS, CDR2 YFSETQ. The CDR3 is 16 amino acids. The ends lost 1 base at V and 3 bases at J; junction bases unmatched: 6. Supplemented by reference TRBV5-1 and TRBJ2-7, the full variable domain reads KAGVTQTPRYLIKTRGQQVTLSCSPISGHRSVSWYQQTPGQGLQFLFEYFSETQRNKGNFPGRFSGRQFSNSRSEMNVSTLELGDSALYLCASSLNAGLADYEQYFGPGTRLTVT.

The CDR3 nucleotides are TGTGCCAGCAGAGGAAGCGGGGCCAATGAGCAGTTCTTC. It is translated as CASRGSGANEQFF. V and J are TRBV25-1 and TRBJ2-1; 7 bases are shared with TRBD2. CDR3 length: 13 residues. Germline V gene sequence: CDR1 MGHDK, CDR2 SYGVNS. Trimming at V came to 6 bases and at J to 6 bases, leaving 5 bases not matched to a gene.